This T cell receptor (beta chain) originates from a study of vaccination and CD4 T cells after COVID-19. Background on the study: Post-COVID specimens were obtained a median around 100 days after diagnosis (range 35 to 161). Stimulation of cells relied on overlapping spike peptides derived from SARS-CoV-2, HCoV-NL63, HCoV-OC43 and HCoV-229E.

Details on this clonotype: The antigen is not known.

The treatment here: approximately 9-day PBMC culture with coronavirus spike peptide pools or control peptides (ViraFEST assay). It was on days 3 and 7 that half the medium was replaced with fresh IL-2 medium. Trimming stripped 5 bases from V and 3 bases from J, with 19 bases between. The CDR3 has 16 residues. The V gene's germline CDR1 is SGHVS and CDR2 FQNEAQ. Cultured CD4+ T cell DNA underwent sequencing with the Oncomine TCR Beta short-read assay. After culture, CD4+ T cells served as the source for genomic DNA extraction. TCRdb passed the PCR reads through MiXCR, listing each CDR3 protein once. Among 15,000 to 17,000 distinct CDR3 sequences listed, roughly two fifths were seen once.

J is TRBJ1-2 and V is TRBV7-8; no clear D gene. The receptor was isolated from a human donor who had recovered from COVID-19. The input for sequencing was CD4+ T cells from blood, cultured in vitro, taken before SARS-CoV-2 vaccination. The CDR3 protein is CASSPRVFPLDYGYTF. CDR3 sequence (DNA): TGTGCCAGCAGCCCACGGGTATTCCCTTTGGACTATGGCTACACCTTC.